Following are 15 T cell receptor beta chains from one sample sequenced in a study of T cell responses to AZD1222 COVID-19 vaccine (dated by TCRdb to the early 2020s). Libraries were made using the immunoSEQ multiplex PCR assay. TCRdb stores this immuneACCESS table with in-frame sequences only. Part of the clones is absent; in the studies checked, under half of the shortfall reflects unresolved V genes, and no reason is known for the rest. The sample records 120,000 to 150,000 clones, around 90% of which are singletons. The ten largest clones take up around 1.5% of the sample. The sample's time point label, in plain terms: about 28 days (+/-7) after the second vaccine dose. The sequences come from peripheral blood, collected 28 days after the second AZD1222 dose. The receptor source for this set is an adult who received the AZD1222 COVID-19 vaccine.

V usage is TRBV19 and J usage is TRBJ1-5; D gene ambiguous. Germline V gene sequence: CDR1 LNHDA, CDR2 SQIVND (reference sequence). This CDR3 spans 15 amino acids. V dropped 1 base and J dropped 2 bases, with 9 bases sitting between them. CDR3 residues: CASSIGDQGNQPQHF. In nucleotides, the CDR3 is TGTGCCAGTAGTATAGGAGACCAGGGCAATCAGCCCCAGCATTTT. The full variable domain, rest sourced from reference TRBV19 and TRBJ1-5, is DGGITQSPKYLFRKEGQNVTLSCEQNLNHDAMYWYRQDPGQGLRLIYYSQIVNDFQKGDIAEGYSVSREKKESFPLTVTSAQKNPTAFYLCASSIGDQGNQPQHFGDGTRLSIL.

This clone was seen just once. The CDR3 bases are TGTGCCAGCAGCTTAGACGTGGGCGCGGGATATGGCTACACCTTC. Its protein product is CASSLDVGAGYGYTF. The V gene is TRBV11-3, the J gene TRBJ1-2; D call uncertain. Trimming pared 0 bases from V and 5 bases from J, leaving 13 bases between. The CDR3 loop spans 15 amino acids. In germline, CDR1 is SGHNT, CDR2 YENEEA.

J is TRBJ1-4 and V is TRBV5-1; D not resolved. Trimming took 3 bases from V and 4 from J, leaving 10 bases between them. Germline-derived CDR1 and CDR2 are SGHRS and YFSETQ. This CDR3 has 14 residues. The CDR3 reads CASSSDRINEKLFF. As DNA, the CDR3 is TGCGCCAGCAGCTCGGATAGGATTAATGAAAAACTGTTTTTT. The entire variable domain, with the rest obtained from reference TRBV5-1 and TRBJ1-4, is as follows: KAGVTQTPRYLIKTRGQQVTLSCSPISGHRSVSWYQQTPGQGLQFLFEYFSETQRNKGNFPGRFSGRQFSNSRSEMNVSTLELGDSALYLCASSSDRINEKLFFGSGTQLSVL.

The V gene is TRBV27, the J gene TRBJ1-2, with unresolved D. The CDR3 is 13 amino acids. Looked up from germline, CDR1 is MNHEY and CDR2 is SMNVEV (reference sequence). The germline V and J ends were trimmed by 2 bases and 7 bases, with 11 bases remaining between them. CDR3 protein: CASSLNRGTGYTF. The CDR3 coding sequence is TGTGCCAGCAGTTTAAATCGGGGAACTGGCTACACCTTC.

This rearrangement joins TRBV3-1 (or the pseudogene TRBV3-2) to TRBJ2-1, with 14 bases aligning to TRBD2. Germline loops: CDR1 LGHDT, CDR2 YNNKEL (reference sequence). CDR3 length: 15 amino acids. The V and J ends lost 5 bases and 8 bases, in that order; junction bases with no gene match: 5. The CDR3 sequence: CASSMTSGRADEQFF. The DNA of the CDR3 is TGTGCCAGCAGCATGACTAGCGGGAGGGCCGATGAGCAGTTCTTC.

The genes are TRBV25-1 and TRBJ2-7; D may be TRBD1 (5 bases). Germline CDR1 and CDR2: MGHDK and SYGVNS. CDR3 size: 14 residues. V was cut by 1 base and J by 6 bases, with 13 bases left in between. The CDR3 loop reads CASSEFQGGSEQYF. The CDR3 region has the DNA TGTGCCAGCAGTGAATTCCAGGGTGGAAGCGAGCAGTACTTC.

This clone has a handful of counts. V gene TRBV7-6 combines with J gene TRBJ2-5; D gene ambiguous. The CDR3 contains 15 residues. Trimming shortened V by 4 bases and J by 2 bases, and 14 bases separated the two germline ends. In germline, CDR1 is SGHVS, CDR2 FNYEAQ. Written as DNA, the CDR3 is TGTGCCAGCAGCTCGAACAAACCTCCACAAGAGACCCAGTACTTC. Its protein is CASSSNKPPQETQYF. Together with reference TRBV7-6 and TRBJ2-5, the CDR3 gives the full variable domain: GAGVSQSPRYKVTKRGQDVALRCDPISGHVSLYWYRQALGQGPEFLTYFNYEAQQDKSGLPNDRFSAERPEGSISTLTIQRTEQRDSAMYRCASSSNKPPQETQYFGPGTRLLVL.

J is TRBJ2-2 and V is TRBV29-1; TRBD1 is a possible D gene (6 bases). Per the germline V gene, CDR1 is SQVTM and CDR2 is ANQGSEA. The CDR3 totals 15 residues. V was clipped by 3 bases and J by 5 bases, with 16 bases between them. The CDR3 DNA sequence: TGCAGCGTTGACATAGGGGGTTATAAGACCGGGGAGCTGTTTTTT. Protein: CSVDIGGYKTGELFF.

CDR3 region: CASSEWASPNSPLHF. The CDR3 DNA is TGTGCCAGCAGTGAATGGGCCAGCCCGAATTCACCCCTCCACTTT. The V and J genes are TRBV25-1 and TRBJ1-6; D not resolved. The V end lost 1 base, the J end lost 7 bases, and 11 bases lay between the germline ends. Germline assignment: CDR1 MGHDK and CDR2 SYGVNS. This CDR3 comprises 15 residues.

In its sample, this clone was seen once. This chain uses TRBV10-3 with TRBJ1-4; a possible D gene is TRBD1 (5 bases). The germline gives CDR1 ENHRY, CDR2 SYGVKD. The length of the CDR3 is 16 residues. Trimming shortened V by 2 bases and J by 5 bases, and 15 bases separated the two germline ends. The CDR3 nucleotides read TGTGCCATCAGTGAGCTAGGGGCAGGGAGCAATGAAAAACTGTTTTTT. It yields the protein CAISELGAGSNEKLFF.

This CDR3 is CAWSEGTGSSPLHF. The CDR3 nucleotides are TGTGCCTGGAGCGAGGGGACAGGGAGTTCACCCCTCCACTTT. J is TRBJ1-6 and V is TRBV30; 9 positions agree with TRBD1. This CDR3 region has 14 residues. The germline gives CDR1 GTSNPN, CDR2 SVGIG (reference sequence). The trim removed 3 bases at V and 9 bases at J, leaving 6 bases unmatched.

This chain uses TRBV18 with TRBJ2-7, with TRBD1 matching 9 bases. The junction had 7 bases not matched to a gene; V was cut back by 5 bases and J by 5 bases. CDR1 and CDR2 from the germline V gene are KGHSH and LQKENI. The CDR3 totals 14 residues. The CDR3 reads CASSSGTGWDEQYF. CDR3 nucleotide sequence: TGTGCCAGCTCATCGGGGACAGGGTGGGACGAGCAGTACTTC.

V is TRBV2 and J is TRBJ1-1; 8 bases are shared with TRBD1. The trim removed 8 bases at V and 5 bases at J, leaving 7 bases unmatched. This CDR3 is 13 amino acids long. Looked up from germline, CDR1 is SNHLY and CDR2 is FYNNEI. The CDR3 loop reads CASGQGTATEAFF. The CDR3 bases are TGTGCCAGCGGACAGGGAACTGCGACTGAAGCTTTCTTT.

This clone was recorded once. This chain connects TRBV10-2 to TRBJ2-1; 8 bases map to TRBD2. The CDR3 is 15 amino acids. Germline V gene lookup returns CDR1 WSHSY and CDR2 SAAADI. Germline trimming cut 6 bases from V and 7 bases from J; bases unmatched to any gene: 11. The CDR3 region has the DNA TGCGCCAGCAGCAGGACTAGCCGATTCGGGAATGAGCAGTTCTTC. It yields the protein CASSRTSRFGNEQFF.

The chain uses TRBV24-1 and TRBJ2-1, with D perhaps TRBD1 or TRBD2 (7 bases each). With 3 bases removed from V and 6 bases from J, the gap between germline ends came to 29 bases. From germline, CDR1 is KGHDR and CDR2 SFDVKD. The CDR3 loop spans 20 amino acids. CDR3 nucleotides: TGTGCCACCAGTGATCCCCCGGGACAGAAGACTAGCCGTCATTCCAATGAGCAGTTCTTC. Translated, it gives CATSDPPGQKTSRHSNEQFF.